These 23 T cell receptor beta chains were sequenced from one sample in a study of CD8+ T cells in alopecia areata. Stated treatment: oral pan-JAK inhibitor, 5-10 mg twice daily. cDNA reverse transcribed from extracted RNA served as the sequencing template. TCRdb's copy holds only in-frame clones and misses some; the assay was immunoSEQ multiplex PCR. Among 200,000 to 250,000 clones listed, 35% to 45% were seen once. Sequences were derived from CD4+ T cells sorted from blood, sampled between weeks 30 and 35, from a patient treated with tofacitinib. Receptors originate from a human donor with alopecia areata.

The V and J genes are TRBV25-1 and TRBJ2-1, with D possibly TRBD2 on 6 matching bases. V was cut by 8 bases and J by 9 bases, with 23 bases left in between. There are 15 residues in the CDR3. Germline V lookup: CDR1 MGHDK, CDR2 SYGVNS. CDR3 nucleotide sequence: TGTGCCAGCTCCTATGGAGGGTCATGGGAAAGTGAGCAGTTCTTC. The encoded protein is CASSYGGSWESEQFF. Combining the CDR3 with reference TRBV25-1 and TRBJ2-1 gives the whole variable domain EADIYQTPRYLVIGTGKKITLECSQTMGHDKMYWYQQDPGMELHLIHYSYGVNSTEKGDLSSESTVSRIRTEHFPLTLESARPSHTSQYLCASSYGGSWESEQFFGPGTRLTVL.

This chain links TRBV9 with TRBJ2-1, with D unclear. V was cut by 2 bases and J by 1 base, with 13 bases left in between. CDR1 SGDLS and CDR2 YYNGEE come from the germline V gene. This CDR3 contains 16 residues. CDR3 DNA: TGTGCCAGCAGCGTGTCGAGCCGATCTTCCTACAATGAGCAGTTCTTC. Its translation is CASSVSSRSSYNEQFF.

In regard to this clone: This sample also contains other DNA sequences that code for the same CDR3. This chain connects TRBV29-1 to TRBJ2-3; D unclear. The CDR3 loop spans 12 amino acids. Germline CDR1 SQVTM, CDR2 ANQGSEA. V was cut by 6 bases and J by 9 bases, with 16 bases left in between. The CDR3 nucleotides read TGCAGCGTGGGCCTTAGGGTAGACACGCAGTATTTT. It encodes CSVGLRVDTQYF.

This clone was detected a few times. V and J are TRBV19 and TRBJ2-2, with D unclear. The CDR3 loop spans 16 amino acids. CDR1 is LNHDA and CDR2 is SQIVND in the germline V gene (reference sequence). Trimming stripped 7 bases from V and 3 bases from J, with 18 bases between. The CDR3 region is CASTPTGRLDTGELFF. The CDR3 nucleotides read TGTGCCAGTACCCCAACGGGTCGACTGGACACCGGGGAGCTGTTTTTT.

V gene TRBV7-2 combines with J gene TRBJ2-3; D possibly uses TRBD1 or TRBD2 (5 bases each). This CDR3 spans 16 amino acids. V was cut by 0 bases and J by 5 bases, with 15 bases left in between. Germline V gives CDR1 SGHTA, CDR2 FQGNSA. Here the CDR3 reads CASSLALGGGGDTQYF. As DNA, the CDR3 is TGTGCCAGCAGCTTAGCCTTAGGTGGTGGGGGAGATACGCAGTATTTT.

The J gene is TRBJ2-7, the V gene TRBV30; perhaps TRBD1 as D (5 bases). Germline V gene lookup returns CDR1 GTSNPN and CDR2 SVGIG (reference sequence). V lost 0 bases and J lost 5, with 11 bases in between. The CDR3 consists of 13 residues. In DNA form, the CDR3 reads TGTGCCTGGAGTGTACAGCAGGGAAACGAGCAGTACTTC. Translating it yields CAWSVQQGNEQYF.

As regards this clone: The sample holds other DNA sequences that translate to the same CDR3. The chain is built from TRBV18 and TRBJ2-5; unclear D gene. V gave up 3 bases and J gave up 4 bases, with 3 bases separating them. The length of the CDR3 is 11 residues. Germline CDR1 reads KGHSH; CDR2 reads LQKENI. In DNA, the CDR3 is TGTGCCAGCTCACCGTCAGAGACCCAGTACTTC. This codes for CASSPSETQYF.

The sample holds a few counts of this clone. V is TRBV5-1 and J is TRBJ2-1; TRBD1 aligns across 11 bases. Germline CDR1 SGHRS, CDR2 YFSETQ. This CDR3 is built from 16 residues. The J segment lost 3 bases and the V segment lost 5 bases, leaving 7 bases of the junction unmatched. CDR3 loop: CASSRPGTGGYNEQFF. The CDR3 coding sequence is TGCGCCAGCAGTCGCCCCGGGACAGGGGGCTACAATGAGCAGTTCTTC.

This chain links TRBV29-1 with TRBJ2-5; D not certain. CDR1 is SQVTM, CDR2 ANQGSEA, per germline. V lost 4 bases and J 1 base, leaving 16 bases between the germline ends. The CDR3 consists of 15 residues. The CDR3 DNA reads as TGCAGCGTTGGATCCTTACTTCGTTTCCAAGAGACCCAGTACTTC. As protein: CSVGSLLRFQETQYF.

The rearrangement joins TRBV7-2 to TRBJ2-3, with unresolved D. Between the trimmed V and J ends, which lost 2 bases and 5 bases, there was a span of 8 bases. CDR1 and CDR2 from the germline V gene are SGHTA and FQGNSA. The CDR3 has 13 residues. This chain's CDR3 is CASSLTPGDTQYF. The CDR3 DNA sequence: TGTGCCAGCAGCTTAACTCCGGGAGATACGCAGTATTTT.

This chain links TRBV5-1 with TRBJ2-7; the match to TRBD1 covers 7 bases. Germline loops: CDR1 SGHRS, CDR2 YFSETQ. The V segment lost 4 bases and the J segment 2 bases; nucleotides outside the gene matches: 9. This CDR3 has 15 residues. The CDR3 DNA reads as TGCGCCAGCAGCCTAAACCGGGACAGAGCCTACGAGCAGTACTTC. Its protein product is CASSLNRDRAYEQYF.

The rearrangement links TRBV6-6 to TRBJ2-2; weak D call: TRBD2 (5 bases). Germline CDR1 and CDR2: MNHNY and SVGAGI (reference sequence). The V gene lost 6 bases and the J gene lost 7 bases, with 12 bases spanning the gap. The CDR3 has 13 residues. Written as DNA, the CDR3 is TGTGCCAGCAGAGGGAGTAGCAACGGGGAGCTGTTTTTT. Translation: CASRGSSNGELFF.

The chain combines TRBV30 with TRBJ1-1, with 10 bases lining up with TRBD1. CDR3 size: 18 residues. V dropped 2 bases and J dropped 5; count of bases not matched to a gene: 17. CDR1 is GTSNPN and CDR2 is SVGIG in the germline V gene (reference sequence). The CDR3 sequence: CAWSRPPSGQGLRTEAFF. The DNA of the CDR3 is TGTGCCTGGAGTAGACCCCCCTCGGGACAGGGGTTGAGGACTGAAGCTTTCTTT. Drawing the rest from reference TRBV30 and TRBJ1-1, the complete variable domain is SQTIHQWPATLVQPVGSPLSLECTVEGTSNPNLYWYRQAAGRGLQLLFYSVGIGQISSEVPQNLSASRPQDRQFILSSKKLLLSDSGFYLCAWSRPPSGQGLRTEAFFGQGTRLTVV.

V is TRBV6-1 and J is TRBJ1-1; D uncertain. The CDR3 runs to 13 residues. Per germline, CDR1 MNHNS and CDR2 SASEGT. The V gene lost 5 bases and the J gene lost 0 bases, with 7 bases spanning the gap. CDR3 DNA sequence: TGTGCCAGCAGTTCTACCTTGAACACTGAAGCTTTCTTT. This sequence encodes CASSSTLNTEAFF.

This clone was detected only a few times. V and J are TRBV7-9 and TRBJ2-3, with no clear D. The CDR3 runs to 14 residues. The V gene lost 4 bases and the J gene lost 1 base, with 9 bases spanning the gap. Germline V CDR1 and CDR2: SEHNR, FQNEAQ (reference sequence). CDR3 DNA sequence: TGTGCCAGCAGCTCCCTTGGGGGCACAGATACGCAGTATTTT. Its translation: CASSSLGGTDTQYF.

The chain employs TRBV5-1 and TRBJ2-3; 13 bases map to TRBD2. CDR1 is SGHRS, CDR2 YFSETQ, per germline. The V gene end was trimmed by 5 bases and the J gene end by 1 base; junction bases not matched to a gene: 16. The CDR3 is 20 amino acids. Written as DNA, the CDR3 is TGCGCCAGCAGAGGTACTGTACCGGGACTAGCGGGATCGGGCACAGATACGCAGTATTTT. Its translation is CASRGTVPGLAGSGTDTQYF.

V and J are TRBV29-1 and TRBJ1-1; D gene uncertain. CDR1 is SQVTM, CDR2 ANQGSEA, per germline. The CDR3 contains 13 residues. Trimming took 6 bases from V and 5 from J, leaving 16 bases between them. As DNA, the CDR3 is TGCAGCGTGGTCGGGGTTATTTGGACTGAAGCTTTCTTT. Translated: CSVVGVIWTEAFF.

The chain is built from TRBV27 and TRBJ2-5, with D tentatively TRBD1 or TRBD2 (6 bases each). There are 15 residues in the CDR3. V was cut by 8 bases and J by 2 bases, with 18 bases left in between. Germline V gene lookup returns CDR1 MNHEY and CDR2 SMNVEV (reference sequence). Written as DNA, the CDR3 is TGTGCCAGCGGCCTGTTGGGGGGCGGGCAAGAGACCCAGTACTTC. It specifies CASGLLGGGQETQYF.

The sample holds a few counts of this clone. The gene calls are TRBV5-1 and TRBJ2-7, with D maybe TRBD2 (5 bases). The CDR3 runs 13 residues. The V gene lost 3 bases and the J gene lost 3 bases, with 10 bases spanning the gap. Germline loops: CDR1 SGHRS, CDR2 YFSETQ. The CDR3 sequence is CASSYYRDYEQYF. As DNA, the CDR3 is TGCGCCAGCAGCTATTACCGGGACTACGAGCAGTACTTC.

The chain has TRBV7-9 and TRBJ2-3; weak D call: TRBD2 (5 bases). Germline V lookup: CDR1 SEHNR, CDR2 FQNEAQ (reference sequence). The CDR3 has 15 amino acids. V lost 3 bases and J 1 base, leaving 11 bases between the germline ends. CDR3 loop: CASSFRGQGTDTQYF. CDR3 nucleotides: TGTGCCAGCAGCTTCCGCGGGCAGGGCACAGATACGCAGTATTTT.

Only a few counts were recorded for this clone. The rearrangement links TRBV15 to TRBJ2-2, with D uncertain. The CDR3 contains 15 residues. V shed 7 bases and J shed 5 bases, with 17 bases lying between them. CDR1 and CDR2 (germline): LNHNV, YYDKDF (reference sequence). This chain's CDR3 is CATKTEVPMTGELFF. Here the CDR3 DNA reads TGTGCCACCAAGACCGAAGTGCCGATGACCGGGGAGCTGTTTTTT.

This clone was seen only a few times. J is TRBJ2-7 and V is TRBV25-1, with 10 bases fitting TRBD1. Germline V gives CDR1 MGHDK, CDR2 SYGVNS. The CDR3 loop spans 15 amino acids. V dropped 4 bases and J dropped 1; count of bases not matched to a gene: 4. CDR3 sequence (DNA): TGTGCCAGCAGTGCCAGACAGGGGGCATCCTACGAGCAGTACTTC. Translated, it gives CASSARQGASYEQYF.

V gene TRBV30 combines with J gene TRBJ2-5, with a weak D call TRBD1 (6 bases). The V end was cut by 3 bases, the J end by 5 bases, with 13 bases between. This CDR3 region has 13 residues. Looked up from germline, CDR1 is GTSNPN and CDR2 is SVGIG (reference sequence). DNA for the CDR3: TGTGCCTGGAGCGGTGACAGGACTGAGACCCAGTACTTC. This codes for CAWSGDRTETQYF.